These T cell receptor beta chains were read from a single sample in a study of blood T cell repertoires in COVID-19. TCRdb's copy holds only in-frame clones and misses some; the assay was immunoSEQ multiplex PCR. The table lists some 180,000 clones, around 87% of them singletons. The material sequenced was peripheral blood. These receptors all stem from a woman aged 80 or older with COVID-19, enrolled during active disease. Both conserved end residues are part of each CDR3. The D gene is left open where the match is weak. Clone size appears in some rows only: once, few, many, or a class for an expanded clone.

cdr3_length j_call v_call clone_size d_call cdr3_nt cdr3_aa
16 TRBJ2-2 TRBV7-9 - TRBD2 TGTGCCAGCAGCTTATCGTCCGGGAGGGACACCGGGGAGCTGTTTTTT CASSLSSGRDTGELFF
13 TRBJ2-1 TRBV7-2 few - TGTGCCAGCAGCTTAGATTATAACAATGAGCAGTTCTTC CASSLDYNNEQFF
16 TRBJ2-3 TRBV5-1 - TRBD1 TGCGCCAGCAGCTTGGCGACAGGGGGGGAGTCAGATACGCAGTATTTT CASSLATGGESDTQYF
16 TRBJ1-6 TRBV2 - TRBD1 TGTGCCAGCAGGGACACAGGGGGCAGAGGTAATTCACCCCTCCACTTT CASRDTGGRGNSPLHF
14 TRBJ2-7 TRBV21-1 - - TGTGCCAGCATGGAACTAGCGGGCTCCTACGAGCAGTACTTC CASMELAGSYEQYF
11 TRBJ1-1 TRBV20-1 - - TGCAGTGCCCGAGGTAGCACTGAAGCTTTCTTT CSARGSTEAFF
16 TRBJ2-1 TRBV9 - TRBD2 TGTGCCAGCAGCGTATCCTCCGGGACTAGCGACAATGAGCAGTTCTTC CASSVSSGTSDNEQFF
16 TRBJ2-1 TRBV5-1 - TRBD2 TGCGCCAGCAGCTTGGATGGACTAGCGGTATACAATGAGCAGTTCTTC CASSLDGLAVYNEQFF
12 TRBJ1-2 TRBV28 - TRBD1 TGTGCCAACCAGGGGGCGCGGGGTGGCTACACCTTC CANQGARGGYTF
14 TRBJ1-1 TRBV10-3 - - TGTGCCATCAGTGAGTCCCTAGGTGGAACTGAAGCTTTCTTT CAISESLGGTEAFF
12 TRBJ1-2 TRBV6-5 - - TGTGCCAGCAGTTCGACGGGGAATGGCTACACCTTC CASSSTGNGYTF
13 TRBJ1-5 TRBV2 few TRBD1 TGTGCCAGCACCCGACAGGGCTACGAGCCCCAGCATTTT CASTRQGYEPQHF
15 TRBJ1-3 TRBV5-6 - TRBD1 TGTGCCAGCAGCTTGCGAGGGGGCGCGGGAAACACCATATATTTT CASSLRGGAGNTIYF
15 TRBJ1-5 TRBV19 - TRBD1 TGTGCCAGTAGGACAGGGGGCTTAGGCAATCAGCCCCAGCATTTT CASRTGGLGNQPQHF
16 TRBJ2-3 TRBV6-2/TRBV6-3 few - TGTGCCAGCAGTTACCCAAGCGGTCTCAGGAGGGATACGCAGTATTTT CASSYPSGLRRDTQYF
14 TRBJ1-6 TRBV7-9 - - TGTGCCAGCGGAAGGGGAAGTGCCGGTTCACCCCTCCACTTT CASGRGSAGSPLHF
15 TRBJ2-3 TRBV4-3 few TRBD1 TGCGCCAGCAGCCAATCCGGGACAGGCCTAGATACGCAGTATTTT CASSQSGTGLDTQYF
13 TRBJ1-1 TRBV5-4 - - TGTGCCAGCAGCTTGGGACATGGTGGTGGAGCTTTCTTT CASSLGHGGGAFF
16 TRBJ1-4 TRBV3-1/TRBV3-2 - TRBD1 TGTGCCAGCAGCCCATGGCGTTCAGGGGGCTGGGAAAAACTGTTTTTT CASSPWRSGGWEKLFF
13 TRBJ1-4 TRBV11-3 few - TGTGCCAGCAGCATGGGGCAGGGTGAAAAACTGTTTTTT CASSMGQGEKLFF
16 TRBJ2-7 TRBV28 - TRBD1 TGTGCCAGCAGTTCCCCGGACAGGCGGAGCTCCTACGAGCAGTACTTC CASSSPDRRSSYEQYF
16 TRBJ1-3 TRBV7-2 - TRBD1 TGTGCCAGCAGCTTAGCAGGCAGGGGGAATGGAAACACCATATATTTT CASSLAGRGNGNTIYF
15 TRBJ1-2 TRBV4-1 - TRBD1 TGCGCCAGCAGCCAGAGTGGACAGGCGTACTATGGCTACACCTTC CASSQSGQAYYGYTF
16 TRBJ2-1 TRBV28 - - TGTGCCAGCAGTCCCCCGGGACATACCCTAAACAATGAGCAGTTCTTC CASSPPGHTLNNEQFF
14 TRBJ2-1 TRBV4-2 - - TGTGCCAGCAGCCTTAGCCGCCAGGGAGGTGAGCAGTTCTTC CASSLSRQGGEQFF
13 TRBJ1-2 TRBV29-1 - - TGCAGCGCCGTGGGGCCGACGGACTATGGCTACACCTTC CSAVGPTDYGYTF
15 TRBJ2-1 TRBV7-5 - - TGTGCCAGAAGCTTAGCGAGGCCTAGCGGGGGAGAGCAGTTCTTC CARSLARPSGGEQFF
11 TRBJ1-2 TRBV5-6 - - TGTGCCAGCAGCCGGGACTATGGCTACACCTTC CASSRDYGYTF
13 TRBJ1-5 TRBV18 - - TGTGCCAGCTCATTGGACAGTTCTCAGCCCCAGCATTTT CASSLDSSQPQHF
15 TRBJ1-2 TRBV28 - TRBD1 TGTGCCAGCACCCGGGGGGGACAGGGAAGAGGAGGCTACACCTTC CASTRGGQGRGGYTF
14 TRBJ2-1 TRBV28 - - TGTGCCAGCAGTATCCTCTCGGACAGTTCTCGTACGTTCTTC CASSILSDSSRTFF
14 TRBJ1-2 TRBV5-6 - TRBD1 TGTGCCAGCCGGGGGACAGCAACAAACTATGGCTACACCTTC CASRGTATNYGYTF
12 TRBJ2-3 TRBV10-2 once - TGCGCCAGCAGTGCCGGTGCCGATACGCAGTATTTT CASSAGADTQYF
15 TRBJ2-5 TRBV28 - - TGTGCCAGCAGTTTGGTATCGAGACTCCAAGAGACCCAGTACTTC CASSLVSRLQETQYF
14 TRBJ2-1 TRBV6-5 - TRBD2 TGTGCCAGCAGCGCGGGACTAGCGGGAGTTGAGCAGTTCTTC CASSAGLAGVEQFF
16 TRBJ2-5 TRBV5-4 - TRBD1 TGTGCCAGCAGCCGCAGAAGGACAGGGGGCGAAGAGACCCAGTACTTC CASSRRRTGGEETQYF
17 TRBJ2-2 TRBV5-4 few TRBD2 TGTGCCAGCAGCCCACGTAGCGGGCAGAGTGTCTCCGGGGAGCTGTTTTTT CASSPRSGQSVSGELFF
15 TRBJ1-2 TRBV19 - - TGTGCCAGTAGTATCCCTGGCGGTATCAACTATGGCTACACCTTC CASSIPGGINYGYTF
16 TRBJ2-5 TRBV5-1 - TRBD2 TGCGCCAGCAGCTTGGGGGGTAGCGGGATACAAGAGACCCAGTACTTC CASSLGGSGIQETQYF
17 TRBJ2-6 TRBV7-8 once TRBD2 TGTGCCAGCGCAGGACTAGCGGGAGTATCTGGGGCCAACGTCCTGACTTTC CASAGLAGVSGANVLTF
14 TRBJ1-2 TRBV19 - - TGTGCCAGTAGTAAAACAGGGATGGACTATGGCTACACCTTC CASSKTGMDYGYTF
15 TRBJ1-2 TRBV18 few TRBD1 TGTGCCAGCTCACGACCGGGACAGGTCAACTATGGCTACACCTTC CASSRPGQVNYGYTF
11 TRBJ1-1 TRBV3-1/TRBV3-2 few - TGTGCCAGCAGCCAAGCGCGTGAAGCTTTCTTT CASSQAREAFF
16 TRBJ2-1 TRBV7-8 - TRBD2 TGTGCCAGCAGCCCGAGGACTAGCGGGAACTACAATGAGCAGTTCTTC CASSPRTSGNYNEQFF
14 TRBJ1-2 TRBV5-1 - TRBD1 TGCGCCAGCAGCAGCGACAGGGGGGTGAATGGCTACACCTTC CASSSDRGVNGYTF
15 TRBJ2-1 TRBV4-3 - TRBD1 TGCGCCAGCAGCCATGGGACAGACGCATACAATGAGCAGTTCTTC CASSHGTDAYNEQFF
16 TRBJ2-1 TRBV9 - TRBD2 TGTGCCAGCAGCGCCGGACTAGCGGGGTCTGGCAATGAGCAGTTCTTC CASSAGLAGSGNEQFF
12 TRBJ2-1 TRBV7-9 - - TGTGCCAGCAGCACGCAGGGAATTGAGCAGTTCTTC CASSTQGIEQFF
14 TRBJ1-2 TRBV24-1 once - TGTGCCACCAGTGGAGCGACAGGACTTCATGGCTACACCTTC CATSGATGLHGYTF
15 TRBJ1-2 TRBV9 - - TGTGCCAGCAGCGCCCTGGGGGCGCGGTCCTATGGCTACACCTTC CASSALGARSYGYTF
15 TRBJ2-1 TRBV18 - TRBD2 TGTGCCAGCTCCGCTAGACTAGCCCCGGTCAATGAGCAGTTCTTC CASSARLAPVNEQFF
15 TRBJ2-5 TRBV7-2 - TRBD2 TGTGCCAGCAGCTTAGGCGGGAGGGCCCAAGAGACCCAGTACTTC CASSLGGRAQETQYF
19 TRBJ2-1 TRBV23-1 - - TGCGCCAGCAGTCAACCCCCCACCCGGGTTCGGGGATGCTACAATGAGCAGTTCTTC CASSQPPTRVRGCYNEQFF
14 TRBJ2-5 TRBV18 once - TGTGCCAGCTCGCCCAGGGGATCAGGGGAGACCCAGTACTTC CASSPRGSGETQYF
13 TRBJ2-3 TRBV5-8 once - TGTGCCAGCAGCCGACAGTCCGCAGATACGCAGTATTTT CASSRQSADTQYF
13 TRBJ2-1 TRBV6-4 - TRBD2 TGTGCCAGCAGCGGGACTAGCCACAATGAGCAGTTCTTC CASSGTSHNEQFF
14 TRBJ1-3 TRBV5-6 - - TGTGCCAGCAGCTTGGTCCGCGGTGGAAACACCATATATTTT CASSLVRGGNTIYF
16 TRBJ1-1 TRBV27 few - TGTGCCAGCAGTCAAAGGACAGTTTCTATGAACACTGAAGCTTTCTTT CASSQRTVSMNTEAFF
16 TRBJ1-6 TRBV19 - - TGTGCCAGTAGGGGTACAGGGACATTGAATAATTCACCCCTCCACTTT CASRGTGTLNNSPLHF